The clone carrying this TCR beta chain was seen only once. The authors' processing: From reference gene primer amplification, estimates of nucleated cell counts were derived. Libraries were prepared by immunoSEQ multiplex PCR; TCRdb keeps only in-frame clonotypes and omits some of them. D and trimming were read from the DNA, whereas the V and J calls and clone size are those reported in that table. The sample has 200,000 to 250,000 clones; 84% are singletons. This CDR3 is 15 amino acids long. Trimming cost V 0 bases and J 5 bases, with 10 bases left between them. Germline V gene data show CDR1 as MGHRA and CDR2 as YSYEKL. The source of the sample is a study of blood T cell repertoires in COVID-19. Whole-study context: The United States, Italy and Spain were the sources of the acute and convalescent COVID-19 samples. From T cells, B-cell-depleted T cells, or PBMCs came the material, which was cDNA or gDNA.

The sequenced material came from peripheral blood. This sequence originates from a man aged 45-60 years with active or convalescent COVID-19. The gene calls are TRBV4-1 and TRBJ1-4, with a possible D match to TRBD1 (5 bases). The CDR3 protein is CASSQDQGSNEKLFF. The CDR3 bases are TGCGCCAGCAGCCAAGACCAGGGCTCAAATGAAAAACTGTTTTTT.